The next 30 T cell receptor beta chains were all read from a single sample in a study of cytomegalovirus exposure and HLA in healthy donors listed by TCRdb under 2017. Library prep was done by the immunoSEQ multiplex PCR assay. What TCRdb holds here is the immuneACCESS table cut down to in-frame rearrangements. Part of the clones is not present; checked against another copy, under half of the missing clones reflect an unresolved V gene, and the others are unexplained. The sample table contains about 400,000 clones; only one count was recorded for more than 80% of them. Of the sample, under 0.9% falls within the top ten clones. The sequenced sample consisted of PBMCs. The origin of the receptors is a woman aged 18-35 years in good health and CMV-seronegative.

V usage is TRBV19 and J usage is TRBJ2-1; TRBD2 matches 10 bases. The trim removed 5 bases at V and 6 bases at J, leaving 16 bases unmatched. CDR1 and CDR2 from the germline V gene are LNHDA and SQIVND (reference sequence). The CDR3 is made up of 18 amino acids. This CDR3 is CASSEDLAGVGAGNEQFF. The CDR3 coding sequence is TGTGCCAGTAGTGAAGACCTAGCGGGGGTGGGTGCGGGCAATGAGCAGTTCTTC.

V is TRBV27 and J is TRBJ2-5, with 11 bases fitting TRBD2. Germline V gene sequence: CDR1 MNHEY, CDR2 SMNVEV (reference sequence). V was clipped by 5 bases and J by 0 bases; unmatched bases: 5. This CDR3 has 16 residues. CDR3 protein: CASSPGLAGYQETQYF. In DNA form, the CDR3 reads TGTGCCAGCAGTCCTGGACTAGCGGGTTACCAAGAGACCCAGTACTTC.

V and J are TRBV19 and TRBJ1-1, with D tentatively TRBD1 (5 bases). The V gene's germline CDR1 is LNHDA and CDR2 SQIVND (reference sequence). The length of the CDR3 is 14 residues. The V end lost 1 base, the J end lost 4 bases, and 10 bases lay between the germline ends. The CDR3 sequence is CASSIVRGSTEAFF. Written as DNA, the CDR3 is TGTGCCAGTAGTATAGTAAGGGGATCCACTGAAGCTTTCTTT.

This chain uses TRBV5-1 with TRBJ1-5; D is ambiguous. Looked up from germline, CDR1 is SGHRS and CDR2 is YFSETQ. The CDR3 loop spans 16 amino acids. Between the trimmed V and J ends, which lost 5 bases and 0 bases, there was a span of 15 bases. CDR3 in DNA: TGCGCCAGCAGACCCGGTGGAGGGAATAGCAATCAGCCCCAGCATTTT. Residues: CASRPGGGNSNQPQHF.

V usage is TRBV4-1 and J usage is TRBJ2-1; perhaps TRBD2 as D (6 bases). The V end was cut by 0 bases, the J end by 0 bases, with 9 bases between. This CDR3 is 16 amino acids long. Germline V gene lookup returns CDR1 MGHRA and CDR2 YSYEKL. The CDR3 reads CASSQDSDYSYNEQFF. DNA for the CDR3: TGCGCCAGCAGCCAAGACTCGGACTACTCCTACAATGAGCAGTTCTTC.

This chain connects TRBV10-2 to TRBJ2-7; TRBD2 matches 13 bases. CDR3 length: 18 amino acids. Per germline, CDR1 WSHSY and CDR2 SAAADI. V shed 3 bases and J 2 bases; nucleotides not matched to a gene: 10. CDR3: CASSDMTSGGHEAYEQYF. As DNA, the CDR3 is TGCGCCAGCAGTGATATGACTAGCGGGGGGCACGAAGCCTACGAGCAGTACTTC.

The chain recombines TRBV5-4 with TRBJ2-1, with D maybe TRBD2 (5 bases). Trimming stripped 0 bases from V and 3 bases from J, with 10 bases between. Germline V lookup: CDR1 SGHNT, CDR2 YYREEE (reference sequence). The CDR3 contains 15 residues. This CDR3 is CASSLGGVGYNEQFF. DNA of the CDR3: TGTGCCAGCAGCTTGGGGGGAGTAGGCTACAATGAGCAGTTCTTC. Filled out from reference TRBV5-4 and TRBJ2-1, the complete variable domain reads ETGVTQSPTHLIKTRGQQVTLRCSSQSGHNTVSWYQQALGQGPQFIFQYYREEENGRGNFPPRFSGLQFPNYSSELNVNALELDDSALYLCASSLGGVGYNEQFFGPGTRLTVL.

This rearrangement joins TRBV4-1 to TRBJ2-1, with a possible D match to TRBD2 (6 bases). V shed 0 bases and J shed 0 bases, with 12 bases lying between them. The CDR3 consists of 17 residues. Germline V gene sequence: CDR1 MGHRA, CDR2 YSYEKL. This chain's CDR3 is CASSQEERRGSYNEQFF. As DNA, the CDR3 is TGCGCCAGCAGCCAAGAGGAGCGGAGGGGCTCCTACAATGAGCAGTTCTTC.

The chain uses TRBV6-5 and TRBJ1-1; a possible D gene is TRBD1 (6 bases). Between the trimmed V and J ends, which lost 2 bases and 5 bases, there was a span of 15 bases. Germline lookup yields CDR1 MNHEY and CDR2 SVGAGI. The CDR3 consists of 15 residues. The CDR3 DNA follows: TGTGCCAGCAGTTACCTCCAGGGGCGCGGAACTGAAGCTTTCTTT. It translates to CASSYLQGRGTEAFF.

The CDR3 DNA is TGTGCCAGCAGCGTCGGGACTAGCGGGAGCTCAGATACGCAGTATTTT. This gives the protein CASSVGTSGSSDTQYF. The chain has TRBV9 and TRBJ2-3; 14 positions match TRBD2. After removal of 2 bases from V and 4 bases from J, the junction contained 3 bases not matched to a gene. Germline loops: CDR1 SGDLS, CDR2 YYNGEE. There are 16 residues in the CDR3.

V usage is TRBV28 and J usage is TRBJ1-1, with TRBD1 as a possible D gene (5 bases). The CDR3 totals 13 residues. From germline, CDR1 is MDHEN and CDR2 SYDVKM. V was cut by 2 bases and J by 4 bases, with 8 bases left in between. In DNA, the CDR3 is TGTGCCAGCAGTTTAGGGGCAGCCACTGAAGCTTTCTTT. This encodes CASSLGAATEAFF.

The chain employs TRBV5-1 and TRBJ2-7; TRBD1 agrees at 7 bases. The germline V gene has CDR1 SGHRS and CDR2 YFSETQ. The CDR3 runs 13 residues. The ends lost 3 bases at V and 7 bases at J; junction bases unmatched: 7. The CDR3 here is CASSSVPGQEQYF. In DNA, the CDR3 is TGCGCCAGCAGCTCTGTCCCGGGACAGGAGCAGTACTTC. The full variable domain, rest sourced from reference TRBV5-1 and TRBJ2-7, is KAGVTQTPRYLIKTRGQQVTLSCSPISGHRSVSWYQQTPGQGLQFLFEYFSETQRNKGNFPGRFSGRQFSNSRSEMNVSTLELGDSALYLCASSSVPGQEQYFGPGTRLTVT.

DNA for the CDR3: TGTGCCACAACTAGGGGAAACACCATATATTTT. The encoded protein is CATTRGNTIYF. The V gene is TRBV6-5, the J gene TRBJ1-3, with unresolved D. Trimming took 10 bases from V and 4 from J, leaving 8 bases between them. The CDR3 is 11 amino acids. Per germline, CDR1 MNHEY and CDR2 SVGAGI.

The chain recombines TRBV2 with TRBJ2-7; maybe TRBD1 (6 bases). With 6 bases removed from V and 4 bases from J, the gap between germline ends came to 16 bases. The CDR3 spans 14 residues. The V gene's germline CDR1 is SNHLY and CDR2 FYNNEI. The DNA for the CDR3 is TGTGCCAGCAGCTATAGAACAGGGAAGTACGAGCAGTACTTC. As protein: CASSYRTGKYEQYF. Full variable domain (missing parts from reference TRBV2 and TRBJ2-7): EPEVTQTPSHQVTQMGQEVILRCVPISNHLYFYWYRQILGQKVEFLVSFYNNEISEKSEIFDDQFSVERPDGSNFTLKIRSTKLEDSAMYFCASSYRTGKYEQYFGPGTRLTVT.

The chain joins TRBV15 to TRBJ1-6; weak D call: TRBD1 (6 bases). The CDR3 spans 18 residues. Deletions cut 3 bases from V and 2 bases from J, with 17 bases between. The germline V gene encodes CDR1 LNHNV and CDR2 YYDKDF (reference sequence). The CDR3 region has the DNA TGTGCCACCAGCAGCTTAGCAGGACAGTTTACCTATAATTCACCCCTCCACTTT. Its translation is CATSSLAGQFTYNSPLHF. Full variable domain (rest looked up from reference TRBV15 and TRBJ1-6): DAMVIQNPRYQVTQFGKPVTLSCSQTLNHNVMYWYQQKSSQAPKLLFHYYDKDFNNEADTPDNFQSRRPNTSFCFLDIRSPGLGDTAMYLCATSSLAGQFTYNSPLHFGNGTRLTVT.

The sample holds one count of this clone. V and J are TRBV18 and TRBJ1-4, with 7 positions matching TRBD1. CDR3 length: 16 residues. V shed 0 bases, J shed 4 bases, and the junction held 5 bases outside the gene matches. The germline gives CDR1 KGHSH, CDR2 LQKENI. CDR3: CASSPPVPGGNEKLFF. The DNA of the CDR3 is TGTGCCAGCTCACCACCAGTACCAGGGGGTAATGAAAAACTGTTTTTT.

The rearrangement joins TRBV2 to TRBJ2-5, with 7 nucleotides matching TRBD2. The CDR3 consists of 12 residues. Germline CDR1 SNHLY, CDR2 FYNNEI. V was clipped by 10 bases and J by 2 bases; unmatched bases: 4. The CDR3 here is CATGGGQETQYF. The CDR3, as DNA: TGTGCCACGGGGGGAGGGCAAGAGACCCAGTACTTC.

V usage is TRBV6-6 and J usage is TRBJ2-3; D is perhaps TRBD2 (5 bases). The CDR3 consists of 14 residues. With 6 bases removed from V and 1 base from J, the gap between germline ends came to 11 bases. The germline V gene encodes CDR1 MNHNY and CDR2 SVGAGI (reference sequence). The CDR3 loop reads CASSRGVGTDTQYF. The CDR3 DNA reads as TGTGCCAGCAGCCGGGGAGTGGGCACAGATACGCAGTATTTT.

The genes are TRBV11-2 and TRBJ2-7, with 10 bases aligning to TRBD2. Germline V lookup: CDR1 SGHAT, CDR2 FQNNGV. After removal of 5 bases from V and 2 bases from J, the junction contained 6 bases not matched to a gene. The CDR3 loop spans 15 amino acids. The CDR3 coding sequence is TGTGCCAGCAGCCCAAGCGGGAGGGCCGCCTACGAGCAGTACTTC. It specifies CASSPSGRAAYEQYF.

This clone has just a few counts. The V call is TRBV27, the J call TRBJ1-1, with D perhaps TRBD1 (5 bases). The CDR3 spans 13 residues. Trimming took off 5 bases at V and 1 base at J, with 8 bases between the two ends. The germline V gene encodes CDR1 MNHEY and CDR2 SMNVEV (reference sequence). The CDR3 loop reads CASSRQRNTEAFF. CDR3 nucleotides: TGTGCCAGCAGTAGACAGAGGAACACTGAAGCTTTCTTT.

V and J are TRBV12-5 and TRBJ2-3, with a weak D call TRBD2 (6 bases). CDR1 LGHNT and CDR2 FRNRAP come from the germline V gene. The length of the CDR3 is 16 residues. V dropped 2 bases and J dropped 2 bases, with 14 bases sitting between them. CDR3 in amino acids: CASGLSIAGYTDTQYF. The CDR3, as DNA: TGTGCTAGTGGTTTGAGTATTGCGGGGTACACAGATACGCAGTATTTT.

The chain joins TRBV4-1 to TRBJ2-1; the D gene is possibly TRBD2 (5 bases). The germline V gene encodes CDR1 MGHRA and CDR2 YSYEKL. The CDR3 extends over 12 amino acids. Trimming left V 3 bases short and J 8 bases short, with 8 bases between. The CDR3 loop is CASSHEGDEQFF. The CDR3 nucleotides read TGCGCCAGCAGCCACGAGGGCGATGAGCAGTTCTTC.

The chain links TRBV29-1 to TRBJ1-2; D remains unclear. V was cut by 5 bases and J by 5 bases, with 12 bases left in between. The V gene's germline CDR1 is SQVTM and CDR2 ANQGSEA. CDR3 size: 12 residues. CDR3 region: CSVSEGGYGYTF. The CDR3 DNA sequence: TGCAGCGTTTCCGAGGGAGGGTATGGCTACACCTTC.

This chain's CDR3 is CASREMPSHTDTQYF. CDR3 bases: TGTGCCAGCAGGGAAATGCCAAGCCACACAGATACGCAGTATTTT. The chain has TRBV2 and TRBJ2-3, with no clear D. V gave up 6 bases and J gave up 2 bases, with 15 bases separating them. The germline gives CDR1 SNHLY, CDR2 FYNNEI. The CDR3 sequence is 15 residues long.

The J gene is TRBJ1-5, the V gene TRBV28; the D gene is possibly TRBD1 (6 bases). The CDR3 has 17 residues. Germline V gene lookup returns CDR1 MDHEN and CDR2 SYDVKM. V lost 7 bases to trimming and J lost 2 bases, with 21 bases between them. CDR3 sequence: CASTSGQPPRGNQPQHF. The DNA of the CDR3 is TGTGCCAGCACATCCGGACAGCCACCAAGGGGCAATCAGCCCCAGCATTTT.

This clone has a handful of counts. This chain joins TRBV5-5 and TRBJ1-3, with TRBD1 matching 9 bases. This CDR3 is 14 amino acids long. V shed 2 bases and J 7 bases; nucleotides not matched to a gene: 4. CDR1 is SGHKS, CDR2 YYEKEE, per germline (reference sequence). The CDR3 DNA sequence: TGTGCCAGCAGCTTACCGGGACAGGGCAACACCATATATTTT. It yields the protein CASSLPGQGNTIYF. Drawing the rest from reference TRBV5-5 and TRBJ1-3, the complete variable domain is DAGVTQSPTHLIKTRGQQVTLRCSPISGHKSVSWYQQVLGQGPQFIFQYYEKEERGRGNFPDRFSARQFPNYSSELNVNALLLGDSALYLCASSLPGQGNTIYFGEGSWLTVV.

This clone was seen ten or more times. The chain couples TRBV6-5 to TRBJ1-2; 9 bases align to TRBD1. The J segment lost 3 bases and the V segment lost 5 bases, leaving 7 bases of the junction unmatched. The CDR3 length is 15 residues. Germline V gene data show CDR1 as MNHEY and CDR2 as SVGAGI. CDR3 DNA: TGTGCCAGCAGTAAAACGGGACAGGGCCACTATGGCTACACCTTC. This codes for CASSKTGQGHYGYTF.

The rearrangement uses TRBV19 and TRBJ1-5; a possible D gene is TRBD1 (6 bases). The CDR3 runs to 17 residues. Trimming shortened V by 3 bases and J by 3 bases, and 18 bases separated the two germline ends. Per the germline V gene, CDR1 is LNHDA and CDR2 is SQIVND (reference sequence). The CDR3 DNA sequence: TGTGCCAGTAGTATTGTTGAACAGGGACATTCCAATCAGCCCCAGCATTTT. Protein sequence: CASSIVEQGHSNQPQHF.

This chain joins TRBV6-5 and TRBJ2-3, with TRBD1 matching 8 bases. This CDR3 spans 13 amino acids. Germline V gives CDR1 MNHEY, CDR2 SVGAGI. V shed 6 bases and J 4 bases; nucleotides not matched to a gene: 3. The CDR3 here is CASRPQGADTQYF. The CDR3 DNA is TGTGCCAGCAGGCCACAGGGGGCAGATACGCAGTATTTT.

This clone was found once. The sample has other DNA sequences that encode this CDR3 too. CDR3 protein: CASGQNSPLHF. CDR3 nucleotides: TGTGCCAGCGGACAGAATTCACCCCTCCACTTT. V and J are TRBV6-5 and TRBJ1-6; D might be TRBD1 (6 bases). Trimming removed 8 bases from V and 7 bases from J, with 6 bases in between. Germline assignment: CDR1 MNHEY and CDR2 SVGAGI. This CDR3 comprises 11 residues.